This passage covers 4 T cell receptor beta chains from one sample sequenced in a study of identical twins. TCRdb reprocessed the 5' RACE reads via MiXCR and lists one record per CDR3 protein. The table has around 490,000 distinct CDR3 sequences, 20% to 25% seen once. These data were also filed under a second study, of yellow fever vaccine responses in identical twins.

The sequenced sample consisted of CD4+ T cells sorted from blood. These receptors came from a young woman in good health.

This clonotype was observed a single time. This chain connects TRBV5-1 to TRBJ2-1; D possibly corresponds to TRBD2 (6 bases). The V end lost 4 bases, the J end lost 6 bases, and 14 bases lay between the germline ends. Per germline, CDR1 SGHRS and CDR2 YFSETQ. This CDR3 spans 14 amino acids. CDR3 nucleotides: TGCGCCAGCAGCATAACATCGACTAGCAATGAGCAGTTCTTC. Translation gives CASSITSTSNEQFF.

This clonotype is a singleton in its sample. The CDR3 nucleotides read TGTGCCAGCTCACCACAGGGATCTGAGCAGTTCTTC. It yields the protein CASSPQGSEQFF. The J gene is TRBJ2-1, the V gene TRBV18; D gene unclear. The V gene lost 1 base and the J gene lost 9 bases, with 7 bases spanning the gap. The CDR3 length is 12 residues. From germline, CDR1 is KGHSH and CDR2 LQKENI.

The chain uses TRBV15 and TRBJ1-2; the match to TRBD1 covers 7 bases. The CDR3 consists of 14 residues. Germline loops: CDR1 LNHNV, CDR2 YYDKDF (reference sequence). With 2 bases clipped from V and 3 bases from J, the junction kept 3 bases outside the gene matches. The CDR3 coding sequence is TGTGCCACCAGCAGAACAGGGGCGGACTATGGCTACACCTTC. Protein sequence: CATSRTGADYGYTF.

This clonotype was counted only a few times. This chain uses TRBV6-5 with TRBJ2-7; TRBD1 might be the D (5 bases). The V and J ends lost 2 bases and 12 bases respectively, with 11 bases between them. The germline gives CDR1 MNHEY, CDR2 SVGAGI. The CDR3 is 11 residues long. The CDR3 region has the DNA TGTGCCAGCAGTTACAGGGGCAAACTGTACTTC. Translation: CASSYRGKLYF.